These T cell receptor beta chains were read from a single sample in a study of T cells in Graves' hyperthyroidism and ophthalmopathy. In TCRdb, the multiplex PCR reads were re-called with MiXCR into one record per CDR3 protein. The data hold about 840,000 distinct CDR3 sequences, with roughly 37% observed a single time. Sequenced input: blood. The receptors derive from a man between 18 and 35 years old with Graves' hyperthyroidism. The CDR3 runs from the conserved cysteine through the conserved F or W. The order of the fields is clone size, D gene, V gene, J gene, CDR3 protein, CDR3 DNA. D genes are given only for firm matches. Not all rows give a size; the values are once, few, many and, for expanded clones, a class.

.	.	TRBV9	TRBJ1-1	CASSALPGLAGKTEAFF	TGTGCCAGCAGCGCCCTACCCGGACTAGCGGGGAAGACTGAAGCTTTCTTT
.	.	TRBV29-1	TRBJ1-2	CSVDKNYGYTF	TGCAGCGTGGACAAGAACTATGGCTACACCTTC
.	.	TRBV12-3/TRBV12-4	TRBJ1-3	CASSLEVGAVGDTIYF	TGTGCCAGCAGTTTAGAGGTGGGGGCAGTAGGAGACACCATATATTTT
.	.	TRBV9	TRBJ1-1	CASSQGRRRTEAFF	TGTGCCAGCAGCCAGGGACGGCGGCGGACTGAAGCTTTCTTT
many	.	TRBV2	TRBJ1-1	CASRATFVAEAFF	TGTGCCAGCAGGGCTACTTTTGTCGCTGAAGCTTTCTTT
few	.	TRBV10-1	TRBJ1-4	CASMQGRSEKLFF	TGCGCCAGCATGCAGGGACGGAGTGAAAAACTGTTTTTT
many	TRBD1	TRBV10-3	TRBJ1-2	CAISEDRGINYGYTF	TGTGCCATCAGTGAGGACAGGGGGATTAACTATGGCTACACCTTC
many	TRBD1	TRBV20-1	TRBJ1-2	CSASQGAQEGYTF	TGCAGTGCTAGTCAGGGGGCGCAGGAGGGCTACACCTTC
many	.	TRBV5-4	TRBJ2-6	CASSPGTYSGANVLTF	TGTGCCAGCAGCCCTGGGACTTACTCTGGGGCCAACGTCCTGACTTTC
.	.	TRBV11-2	TRBJ1-5	CASSLSLGPDQPQHF	TGTGCCAGCAGCTTAAGTCTAGGGCCAGATCAGCCCCAGCATTTT
many	.	TRBV19	TRBJ1-2	CASSVVIEGGYTF	TGTGCCAGTAGTGTCGTTATCGAGGGAGGCTACACCTTC
many	.	TRBV11-2	TRBJ1-2	CASTLGGTANYGYTF	TGTGCCAGCACCCTAGGAGGGACGGCCAACTATGGCTACACCTTC
many	.	TRBV7-2	TRBJ2-7	CASRRDQGYEQYF	TGTGCCAGCAGGCGCGATCAGGGCTACGAGCAGTACTTC
few	.	TRBV20-1	TRBJ1-4	CSGYRREKLFF	TGCAGTGGCTATCGGAGGGAAAAACTGTTTTTT
.	TRBD2	TRBV7-8	TRBJ2-7	CASSIAGLAYEQYF	TGTGCCAGCAGCATAGCGGGACTAGCGTATGAGCAGTACTTC
.	.	TRBV14	TRBJ2-2	CASSQARGTGELFF	TGTGCCAGCAGCCAAGCCAGGGGCACCGGGGAGCTGTTTTTT
few	.	TRBV12-3/TRBV12-4	TRBJ1-5	CASSPGSLLYQPQHF	TGTGCCAGCAGTCCGGGCTCACTTCTATATCAGCCCCAGCATTTT
.	.	TRBV12-3/TRBV12-4	TRBJ1-1	CASSRGEGSAFF	TGTGCCAGCAGTCGGGGGGAGGGGAGCGCTTTCTTT
few	.	TRBV7-2	TRBJ2-2	CASSLAGGLAAHGELFF	TGTGCCAGCAGCTTAGCGGGGGGCCTAGCGGCTCACGGGGAGCTGTTTTTT
.	TRBD1	TRBV2	TRBJ2-7	CASSPSGQGSEQYF	TGTGCCAGCTCACCCTCGGGACAGGGGAGCGAGCAGTACTTC
.	.	TRBV7-9	TRBJ1-5	CASSSRGQSQHF	TGTGCCAGCAGCTCACGAGGGCAGTCCCAGCATTTT
.	TRBD1	TRBV20-1	TRBJ2-7	CSARDGWTGGNEQYF	TGCAGTGCTAGAGATGGATGGACAGGGGGAAACGAGCAGTACTTC
few	.	TRBV6-5	TRBJ1-6	CASSYRRGDNSPLHF	TGTGCCAGCAGTTACCGTCGAGGGGACAATTCACCCCTCCACTTT
many	.	TRBV29-1	TRBJ2-7	CSVTIPGVSYEQYF	TGCAGCGTCACCATCCCAGGGGTCTCCTACGAGCAGTACTTC
many	.	TRBV29-1	TRBJ1-2	CSVDRGSVYGYTF	TGCAGCGTTGATAGGGGCAGTGTCTATGGCTACACCTTC
few	.	TRBV20-1	TRBJ2-2	CSAHAATNTGELFF	TGCAGTGCCCACGCGGCGACGAACACCGGGGAGCTGTTTTTT
few	TRBD2	TRBV5-1	TRBJ2-5	CASNPSGRALETQYF	TGCGCCAGCAACCCTAGCGGGAGGGCCTTGGAGACCCAGTACTTC